The clone carrying this T cell receptor beta chain came up a few times. A read error may account for a junction end that differs from germline. The data were taken from a study of blood T cell repertoires in COVID-19. Study-wide background: PBMCs, B-cell-depleted T cells, or T cells provided the cDNA or gDNA that made up the material.

Sequenced by immunoSEQ multiplex PCR; TCRdb stores in-frame clones only, minus some. In the table there are 180,000 or so clones, approximately 87% of which are singletons. This CDR3 has 14 residues. The V gene's germline CDR1 is LGHDT and CDR2 YNNKEL (reference sequence). The sequence derives from an older person with COVID-19, enrolled during active disease. The V and J genes are TRBV3-1 (or the pseudogene TRBV3-2) and TRBJ1-3, with unresolved D. Specimen: peripheral blood. The DNA for the CDR3 is TGTGCCAGCAGCCCCTCGCCTGACTACGGCACCACATATTTT. Translated: CASSPSPDYGTTYF.